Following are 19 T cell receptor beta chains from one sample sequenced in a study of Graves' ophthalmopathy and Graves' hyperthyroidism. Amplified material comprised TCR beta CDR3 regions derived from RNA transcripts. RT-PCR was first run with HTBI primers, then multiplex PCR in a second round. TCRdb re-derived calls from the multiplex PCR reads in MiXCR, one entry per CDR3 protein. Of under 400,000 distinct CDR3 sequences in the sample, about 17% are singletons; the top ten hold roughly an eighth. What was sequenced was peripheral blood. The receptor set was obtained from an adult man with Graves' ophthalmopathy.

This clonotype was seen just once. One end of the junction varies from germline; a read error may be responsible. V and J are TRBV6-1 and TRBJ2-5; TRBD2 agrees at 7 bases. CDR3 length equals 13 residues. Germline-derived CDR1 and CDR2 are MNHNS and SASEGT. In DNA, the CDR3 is TGTACCAGCCGACCCGGGGGGAAAGAGACCCAGTACTTC. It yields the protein CTSRPGGKETQYF.

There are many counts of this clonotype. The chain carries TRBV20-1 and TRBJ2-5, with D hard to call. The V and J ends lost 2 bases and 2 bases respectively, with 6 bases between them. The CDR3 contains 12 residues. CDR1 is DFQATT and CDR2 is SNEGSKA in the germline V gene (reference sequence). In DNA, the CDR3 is TGCAGTGCTAGACTCCTACAAGAGACCCAGTACTTC. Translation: CSARLLQETQYF.

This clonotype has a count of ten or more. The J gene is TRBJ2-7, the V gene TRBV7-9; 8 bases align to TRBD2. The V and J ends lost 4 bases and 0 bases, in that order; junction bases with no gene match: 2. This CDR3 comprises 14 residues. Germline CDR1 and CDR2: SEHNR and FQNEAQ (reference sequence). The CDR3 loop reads CASSSGGDSYEQYF. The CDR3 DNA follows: TGTGCCAGCAGCTCGGGGGGGGACTCCTACGAGCAGTACTTC.

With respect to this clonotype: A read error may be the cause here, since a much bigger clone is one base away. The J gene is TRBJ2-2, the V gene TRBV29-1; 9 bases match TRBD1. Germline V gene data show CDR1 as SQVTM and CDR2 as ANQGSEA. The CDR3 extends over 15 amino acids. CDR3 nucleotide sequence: TGCAGCGGTTCTACCGGGACAGGGAGGACCGGGGGGCTGTTTTTT. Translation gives CSGSTGTGRTGGLFF.

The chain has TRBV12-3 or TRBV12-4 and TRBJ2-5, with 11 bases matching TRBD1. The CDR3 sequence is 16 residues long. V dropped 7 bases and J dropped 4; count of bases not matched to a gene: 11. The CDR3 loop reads CASNSQAGTGGETQYF. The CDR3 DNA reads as TGTGCCAGCAATTCTCAAGCCGGGACAGGGGGAGAGACCCAGTACTTC.

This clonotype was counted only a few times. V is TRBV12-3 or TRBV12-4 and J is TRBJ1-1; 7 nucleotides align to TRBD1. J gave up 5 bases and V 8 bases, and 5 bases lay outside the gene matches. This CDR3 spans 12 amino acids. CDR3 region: CASARGLTEAFF. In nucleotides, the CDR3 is TGTGCCAGCGCTAGGGGGCTTACTGAAGCTTTCTTT.

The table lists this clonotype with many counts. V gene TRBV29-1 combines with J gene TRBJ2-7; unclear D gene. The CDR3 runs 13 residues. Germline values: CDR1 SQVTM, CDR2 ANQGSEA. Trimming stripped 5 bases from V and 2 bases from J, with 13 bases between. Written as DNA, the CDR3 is TGCAGCGTTCAATGGGGTCTAGCCTACGAGCAGTACTTC. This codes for CSVQWGLAYEQYF.

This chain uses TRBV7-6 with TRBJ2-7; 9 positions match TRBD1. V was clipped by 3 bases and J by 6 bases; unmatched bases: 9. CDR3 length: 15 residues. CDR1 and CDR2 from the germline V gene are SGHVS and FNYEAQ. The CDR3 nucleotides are TGTGCCAGCAGCTTGGGACAGGGACAGCGGGGCGAGCAGTACTTC. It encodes CASSLGQGQRGEQYF.

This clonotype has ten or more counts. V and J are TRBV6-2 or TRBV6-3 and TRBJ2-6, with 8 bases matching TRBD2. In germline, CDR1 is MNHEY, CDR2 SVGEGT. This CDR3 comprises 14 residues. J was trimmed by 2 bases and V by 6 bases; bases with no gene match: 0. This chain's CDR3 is CASRLAAGANVLTF. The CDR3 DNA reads TGTGCCAGCAGACTAGCGGCTGGGGCCAACGTCCTGACTTTC.

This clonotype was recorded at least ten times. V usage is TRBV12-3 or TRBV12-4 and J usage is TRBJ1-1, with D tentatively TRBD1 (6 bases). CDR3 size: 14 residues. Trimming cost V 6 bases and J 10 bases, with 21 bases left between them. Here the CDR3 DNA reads TGTGCCAGCAGGCCCAGAGAAGGGGGGATTTCAGCTTTCTTT. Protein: CASRPREGGISAFF.

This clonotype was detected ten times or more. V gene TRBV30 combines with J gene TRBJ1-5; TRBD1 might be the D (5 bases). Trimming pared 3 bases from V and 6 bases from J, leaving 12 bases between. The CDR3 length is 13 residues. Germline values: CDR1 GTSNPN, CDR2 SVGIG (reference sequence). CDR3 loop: CAWSPQEAQPQHF. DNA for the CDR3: TGTGCCTGGAGCCCACAGGAGGCTCAGCCCCAGCATTTT.

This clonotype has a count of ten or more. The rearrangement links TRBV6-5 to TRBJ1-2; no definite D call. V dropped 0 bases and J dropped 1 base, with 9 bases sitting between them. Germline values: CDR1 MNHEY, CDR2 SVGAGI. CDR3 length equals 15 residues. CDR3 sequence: CASSYSSTSNYGYTF. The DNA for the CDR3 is TGTGCCAGCAGTTACTCGAGCACCAGTAACTATGGCTACACCTTC.

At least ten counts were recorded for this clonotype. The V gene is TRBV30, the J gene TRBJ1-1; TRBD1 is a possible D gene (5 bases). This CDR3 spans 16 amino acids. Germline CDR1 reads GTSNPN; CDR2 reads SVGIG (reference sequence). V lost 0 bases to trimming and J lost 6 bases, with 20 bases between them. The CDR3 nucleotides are TGTGCCTGGAGTGTAGGTTTGTGGGGCCCGAGAGCTGAAGCTTTCTTT. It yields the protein CAWSVGLWGPRAEAFF.

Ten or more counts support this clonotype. The chain's CDR3 is CASSNLIGRIYEQYF. CDR3 DNA sequence: TGTGCCAGTAGTAACCTAATCGGGAGGATCTACGAGCAGTACTTC. V and J are TRBV19 and TRBJ2-7, with 7 bases lining up with TRBD2. CDR1 is LNHDA and CDR2 is SQIVND in the germline V gene (reference sequence). The CDR3 is made up of 15 amino acids. V lost 4 bases and J lost 3; bases outside the gene matches: 9.

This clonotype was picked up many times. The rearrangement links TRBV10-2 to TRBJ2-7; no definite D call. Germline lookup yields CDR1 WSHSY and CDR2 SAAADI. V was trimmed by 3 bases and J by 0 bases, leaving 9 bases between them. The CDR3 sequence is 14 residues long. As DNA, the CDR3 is TGCGCCAGCAGTGATGCACCAAACTCCTACGAGCAGTACTTC. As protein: CASSDAPNSYEQYF.

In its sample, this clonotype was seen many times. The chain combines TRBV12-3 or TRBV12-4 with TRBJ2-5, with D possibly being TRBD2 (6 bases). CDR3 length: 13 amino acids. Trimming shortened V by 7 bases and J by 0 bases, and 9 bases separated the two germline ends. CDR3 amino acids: CASKAGHQETQYF. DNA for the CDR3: TGTGCCAGCAAGGCGGGACACCAAGAGACCCAGTACTTC.

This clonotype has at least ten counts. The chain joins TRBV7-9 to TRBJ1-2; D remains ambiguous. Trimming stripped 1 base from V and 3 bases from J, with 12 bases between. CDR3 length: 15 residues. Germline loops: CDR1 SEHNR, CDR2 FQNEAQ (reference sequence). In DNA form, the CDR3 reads TGTGCCAGCAGCTTAGTCCGGGGTAAGGACTATGGCTACACCTTC. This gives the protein CASSLVRGKDYGYTF.

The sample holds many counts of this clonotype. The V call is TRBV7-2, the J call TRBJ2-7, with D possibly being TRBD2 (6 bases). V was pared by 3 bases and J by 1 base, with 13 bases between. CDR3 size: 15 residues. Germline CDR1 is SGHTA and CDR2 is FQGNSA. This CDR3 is CASSFLGSGSYEQYF. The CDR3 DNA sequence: TGTGCCAGCAGCTTCCTCGGTAGCGGATCCTACGAGCAGTACTTC.

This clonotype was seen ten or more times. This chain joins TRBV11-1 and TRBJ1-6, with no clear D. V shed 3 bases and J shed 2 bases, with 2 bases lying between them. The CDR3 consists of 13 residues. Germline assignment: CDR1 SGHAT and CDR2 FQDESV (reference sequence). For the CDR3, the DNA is TGTGCCAGCAGCTTCGCCTATAATTCACCCCTCCACTTT. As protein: CASSFAYNSPLHF.